This TCR beta chain was captured in a study of regulatory T cells in long-lasting Graves disease. TCR beta libraries were built with iRepertoire HTBI primers and Arm-PCR of CDR3 regions. TCRdb re-derived calls from the multiplex PCR reads in MiXCR, one entry per CDR3 protein. The top ten clones hold 15% to 20% of a sample with fewer than 650,000 distinct CDR3 sequences, approximately 15% of them seen once. This clonotype came up many times. Described time point: newly diagnosed GD, antithyroid drugs for less than 3 months. From PBMCs, RNA was extracted and then used to make the TCR library. This CDR3 has 11 amino acids. V lost 6 bases and J 10 bases, leaving 12 bases between the germline ends. From germline, CDR1 is MDHEN and CDR2 SYDVKM. The sample was also linked to a second study, of T cells in Graves' hyperthyroidism and ophthalmopathy.

This sequence was found in a woman in her thirties with Graves disease. The starting material was peripheral blood mononuclear cells (PBMCs), obtained at new diagnosis, from a patient treated with antithyroid drugs. V is TRBV28 and J is TRBJ1-1; D unclear. For the CDR3, the DNA is TGTGCCAGCAGGGGCAATTTGGTAGCTTTCTTT. It specifies CASRGNLVAFF.